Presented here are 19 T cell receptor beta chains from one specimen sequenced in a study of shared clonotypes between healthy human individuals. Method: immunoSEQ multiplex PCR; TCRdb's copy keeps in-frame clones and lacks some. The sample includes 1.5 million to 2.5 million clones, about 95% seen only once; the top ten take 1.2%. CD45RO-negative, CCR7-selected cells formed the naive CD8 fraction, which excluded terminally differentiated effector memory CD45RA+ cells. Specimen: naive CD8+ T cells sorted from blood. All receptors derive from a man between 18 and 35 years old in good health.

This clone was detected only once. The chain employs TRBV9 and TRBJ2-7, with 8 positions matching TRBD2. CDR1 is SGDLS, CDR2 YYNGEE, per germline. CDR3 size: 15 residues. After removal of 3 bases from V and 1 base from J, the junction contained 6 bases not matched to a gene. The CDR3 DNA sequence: TGTGCCAGCAGCGAGGGTGCGGGGGGATCCTACGAGCAGTACTTC. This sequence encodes CASSEGAGGSYEQYF.

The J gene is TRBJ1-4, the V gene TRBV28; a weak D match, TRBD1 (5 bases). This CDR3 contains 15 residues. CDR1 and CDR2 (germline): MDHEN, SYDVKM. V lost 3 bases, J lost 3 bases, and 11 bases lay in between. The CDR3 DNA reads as TGTGCCAGCAGTTTCAGGGTTGGAGCTAATGAAAAACTGTTTTTT. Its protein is CASSFRVGANEKLFF.

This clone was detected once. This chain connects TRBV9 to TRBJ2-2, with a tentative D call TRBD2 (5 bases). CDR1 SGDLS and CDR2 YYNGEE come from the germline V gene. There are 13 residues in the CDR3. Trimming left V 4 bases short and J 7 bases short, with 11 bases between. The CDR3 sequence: CASSSPAGGELFF. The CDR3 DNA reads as TGTGCCAGCAGCTCCCCCGCGGGCGGGGAGCTGTTTTTT.

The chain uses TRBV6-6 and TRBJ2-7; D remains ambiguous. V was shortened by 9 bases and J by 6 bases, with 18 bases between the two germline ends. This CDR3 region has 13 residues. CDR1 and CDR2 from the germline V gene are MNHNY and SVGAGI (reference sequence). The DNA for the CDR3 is TGTGCCAGTGAGGACGGTACAAGGGCCGAGCAGTACTTC. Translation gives CASEDGTRAEQYF.

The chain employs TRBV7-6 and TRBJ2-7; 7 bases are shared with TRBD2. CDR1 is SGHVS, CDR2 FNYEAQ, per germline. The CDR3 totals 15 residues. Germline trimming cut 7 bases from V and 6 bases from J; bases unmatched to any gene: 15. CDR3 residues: CASTLTPGLVGEQYF. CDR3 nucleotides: TGTGCCAGCACACTGACTCCCGGACTAGTTGGCGAGCAGTACTTC.

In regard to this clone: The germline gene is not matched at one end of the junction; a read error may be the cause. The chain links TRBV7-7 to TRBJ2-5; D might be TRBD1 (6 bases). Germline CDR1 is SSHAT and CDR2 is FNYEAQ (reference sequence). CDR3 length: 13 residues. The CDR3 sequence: CASSPDSEETQYF. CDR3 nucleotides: TGTGCTAGCAGCCCGGACAGTGAAGAGACCCAGTACTTC.

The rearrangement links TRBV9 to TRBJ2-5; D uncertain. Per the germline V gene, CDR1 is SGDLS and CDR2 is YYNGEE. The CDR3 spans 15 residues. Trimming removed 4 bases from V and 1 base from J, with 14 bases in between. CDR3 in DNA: TGTGCCAGCAGCCCCCAAGGTTTACCCCAAGAGACCCAGTACTTC. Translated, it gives CASSPQGLPQETQYF.

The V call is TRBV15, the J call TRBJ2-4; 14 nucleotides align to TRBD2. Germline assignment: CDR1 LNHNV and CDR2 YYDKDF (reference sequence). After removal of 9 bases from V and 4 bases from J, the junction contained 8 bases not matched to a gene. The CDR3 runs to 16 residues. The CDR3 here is CATKGTSGRGKNIQYF. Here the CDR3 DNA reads TGTGCCACGAAAGGGACTAGCGGGAGAGGGAAAAACATTCAGTACTTC.

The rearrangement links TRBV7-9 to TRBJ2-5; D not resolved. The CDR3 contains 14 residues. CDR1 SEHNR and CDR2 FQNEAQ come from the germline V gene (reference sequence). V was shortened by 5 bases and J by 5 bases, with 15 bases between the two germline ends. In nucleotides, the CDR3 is TGTGCCAGCAGCCCGGATGGGTCGTGGGAGACCCAGTACTTC. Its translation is CASSPDGSWETQYF.

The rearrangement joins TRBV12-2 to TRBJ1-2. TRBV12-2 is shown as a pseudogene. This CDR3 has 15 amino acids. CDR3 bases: TGTGCAAGTCGCCCTGCCTGGGGGGCCCACTATGGCTACACCTTC. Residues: CASRPAWGAHYGYTF.

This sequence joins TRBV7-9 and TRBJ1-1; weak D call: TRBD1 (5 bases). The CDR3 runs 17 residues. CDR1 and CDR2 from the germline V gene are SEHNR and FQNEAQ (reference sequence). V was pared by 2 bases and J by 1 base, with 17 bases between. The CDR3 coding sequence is TGTGCCAGCAGCTTATCATCGGGGGGGATATCGAACACTGAAGCTTTCTTT. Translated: CASSLSSGGISNTEAFF.

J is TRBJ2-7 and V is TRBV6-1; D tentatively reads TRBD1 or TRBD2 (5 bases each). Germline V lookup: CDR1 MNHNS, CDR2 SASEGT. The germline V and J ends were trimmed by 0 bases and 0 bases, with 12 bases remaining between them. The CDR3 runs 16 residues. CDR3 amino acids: CASSEAPGLLSYEQYF. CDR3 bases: TGTGCCAGCAGTGAAGCCCCGGGGCTTCTCTCCTACGAGCAGTACTTC.

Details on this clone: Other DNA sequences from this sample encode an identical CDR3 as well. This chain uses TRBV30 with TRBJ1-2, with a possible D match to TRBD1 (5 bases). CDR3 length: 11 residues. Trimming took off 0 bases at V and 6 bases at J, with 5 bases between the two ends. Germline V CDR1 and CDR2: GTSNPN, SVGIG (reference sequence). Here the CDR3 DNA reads TGTGCCTGGAGTGTAGGGGATGGCTACACCTTC. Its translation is CAWSVGDGYTF.

Written as DNA, the CDR3 is TGCGCCAGCAGCCCCCTGGAGGGAGGAGACGATGGCTACACCTTC. This codes for CASSPLEGGDDGYTF. The J gene is TRBJ1-2, the V gene TRBV4-1; D not resolved. Trimming shortened V by 4 bases and J by 6 bases, and 18 bases separated the two germline ends. The CDR3 loop spans 15 amino acids. Germline V CDR1 and CDR2: MGHRA, YSYEKL.

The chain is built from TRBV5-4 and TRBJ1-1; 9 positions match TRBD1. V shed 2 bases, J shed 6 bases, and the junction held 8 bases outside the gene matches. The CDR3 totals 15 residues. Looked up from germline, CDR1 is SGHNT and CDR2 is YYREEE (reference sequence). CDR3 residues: CASSLRGQGVSEAFF. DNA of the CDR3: TGTGCCAGCAGCTTACGGGGACAGGGTGTGTCTGAAGCTTTCTTT. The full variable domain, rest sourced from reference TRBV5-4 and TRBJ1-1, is ETGVTQSPTHLIKTRGQQVTLRCSSQSGHNTVSWYQQALGQGPQFIFQYYREEENGRGNFPPRFSGLQFPNYSSELNVNALELDDSALYLCASSLRGQGVSEAFFGQGTRLTVV.

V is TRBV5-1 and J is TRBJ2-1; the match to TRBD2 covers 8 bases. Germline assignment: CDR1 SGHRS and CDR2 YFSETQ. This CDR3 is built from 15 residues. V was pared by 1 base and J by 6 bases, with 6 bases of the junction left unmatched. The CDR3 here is CASSLKVAGSNEQFF. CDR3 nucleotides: TGCGCCAGCAGCTTGAAGGTAGCGGGATCCAATGAGCAGTTCTTC.

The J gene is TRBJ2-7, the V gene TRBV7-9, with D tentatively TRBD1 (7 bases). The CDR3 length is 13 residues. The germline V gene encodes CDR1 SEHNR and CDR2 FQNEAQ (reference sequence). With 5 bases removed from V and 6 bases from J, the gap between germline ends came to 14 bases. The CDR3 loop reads CASSARDRAEQYF. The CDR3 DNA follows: TGTGCCAGCAGCGCGCGGGACAGAGCCGAGCAGTACTTC.

The CDR3 bases are TGTGCCAGCAGCTCTACAGGGTTAAGAGGGGGCACTGAAGCTTTCTTT. As protein: CASSSTGLRGGTEAFF. The chain couples TRBV7-6 to TRBJ1-1, with a possible D match to TRBD1 (6 bases). Germline CDR1 and CDR2: SGHVS and FNYEAQ. The V gene lost 4 bases and the J gene lost 4 bases, with 19 bases spanning the gap. The length of the CDR3 is 16 residues.

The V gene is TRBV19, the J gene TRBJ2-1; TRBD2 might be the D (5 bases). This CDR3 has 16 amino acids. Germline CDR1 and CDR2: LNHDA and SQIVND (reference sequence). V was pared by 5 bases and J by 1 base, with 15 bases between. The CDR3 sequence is CASSPLGLTSYNEQFF. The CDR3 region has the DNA TGTGCCAGTAGTCCCCTCGGACTGACTTCCTACAATGAGCAGTTCTTC.